The 12 T cell receptor beta chains reported below all come from one sample, sequenced in a study of blood T cell repertoires in COVID-19. Clones were read by immunoSEQ multiplex PCR, and TCRdb kept only the in-frame ones, dropping some. This sample yields 250,000 to 400,000 clones, of which about 89% are seen a single time; over 4% belongs to the top ten. The sequencing input was PBMCs or T cells enriched from blood (not recorded which). The source of these receptors is a man in his 60s who had recovered from COVID-19.

The chain is built from TRBV5-5 and TRBJ1-3; no reliable D call. From germline, CDR1 is SGHKS and CDR2 YYEKEE (reference sequence). The CDR3 covers 14 residues. V was clipped by 2 bases and J by 2 bases, with 8 bases between them. CDR3 loop: CASSLPGPGNTIYF. The CDR3 DNA reads as TGTGCCAGCAGCTTACCGGGTCCTGGAAACACCATATATTTT.

This sequence joins TRBV6-5 and TRBJ1-1, with D possibly matching TRBD1 (6 bases). Germline CDR1 reads MNHEY; CDR2 reads SVGAGI. The CDR3 is 13 residues long. V lost 3 bases, J lost 6 bases, and 11 bases lay in between. Here the CDR3 reads CASSYQGSAEAFF. In DNA, the CDR3 is TGTGCCAGCAGTTATCAGGGGTCCGCTGAAGCTTTCTTT.

This clone was detected only a few times. V and J are TRBV2 and TRBJ1-2; D gene unclear. V lost 4 bases and J 4 bases, leaving 7 bases between the germline ends. The CDR3 runs to 12 residues. The germline V gene has CDR1 SNHLY and CDR2 FYNNEI. In DNA, the CDR3 is TGTGCCAGCAGTGGGCAACGCTATGGCTACACCTTC. This codes for CASSGQRYGYTF.

This chain links TRBV12-3 or TRBV12-4 with TRBJ1-5, with D tentatively TRBD1 (6 bases). This CDR3 is 13 amino acids long. The ends were cut back, 8 bases at V and 7 bases at J, with 15 bases in the middle. The DNA for the CDR3 is TGTGCCAGCCTCGGACAGCTCGTCCAGCCCCAGCATTTT. Residues: CASLGQLVQPQHF.

The chain is built from TRBV28 and TRBJ1-5; D remains unclear. V lost 9 bases, J lost 6 bases, and 15 bases lay in between. The CDR3 is 13 amino acids. Looked up from germline, CDR1 is MDHEN and CDR2 is SYDVKM. CDR3 sequence (DNA): TGTGCCAGTTGGCCGTCAGTCGTTCAGCCCCAGCATTTT. It encodes CASWPSVVQPQHF.

This clone was seen more than once but under ten times. This chain joins TRBV7-2 and TRBJ1-1; a weak D match, TRBD1 (6 bases). V was trimmed by 5 bases and J by 3 bases, leaving 13 bases between them. Germline CDR1 SGHTA, CDR2 FQGNSA. The CDR3 runs 14 residues. The CDR3 loop is CASSLMTGYTEAFF. The CDR3 DNA reads TGTGCCAGCAGCCTAATGACAGGTTACACTGAAGCTTTCTTT.

This clone was seen ten or more times. This rearrangement joins TRBV2 to TRBJ2-1; D remains ambiguous. Germline-derived CDR1 and CDR2 are SNHLY and FYNNEI. The CDR3 extends over 10 amino acids. V lost 6 bases, J lost 8 bases, and 5 bases lay in between. In nucleotides, the CDR3 is TGTGCCAGCAGGGCCTATGAGCAGTTCTTC. This translates into CASRAYEQFF.

The gene calls are TRBV28 and TRBJ1-1; 7 positions match TRBD1. The V and J ends lost 3 bases and 0 bases, in that order; junction bases with no gene match: 7. Germline CDR1 and CDR2: MDHEN and SYDVKM. The CDR3 is 16 amino acids. CDR3 coding DNA: TGTGCCAGCAGTTTGCGACAGGGAAGAATGAACACTGAAGCTTTCTTT. Its protein is CASSLRQGRMNTEAFF.

In DNA, the CDR3 is TGTGCCTGGAGCCTAGGGGGAGACTCTGGAAACACCATATATTTT. It is translated as CAWSLGGDSGNTIYF. This chain connects TRBV30 to TRBJ1-3; D perhaps matches TRBD1 (6 bases). V was pared by 3 bases and J by 0 bases, with 12 bases between. Per germline, CDR1 GTSNPN and CDR2 SVGIG (reference sequence). The CDR3 sequence is 15 residues long.

This chain links TRBV24-1 with TRBJ2-3; 11 bases map to TRBD1. This CDR3 contains 19 residues. CDR1 is KGHDR, CDR2 SFDVKD, per germline. V lost 4 bases to trimming and J lost 4 bases; unmatched junction nucleotides: 15. CDR3 DNA: TGTGCCACCAGTGACCTAACCCCCGGGACAGGGGGATCAGCAGATACGCAGTATTTT. The encoded protein is CATSDLTPGTGGSADTQYF.

The chain uses TRBV6-5 and TRBJ2-7; 8 positions agree with TRBD1. The CDR3 totals 14 residues. Germline-derived CDR1 and CDR2 are MNHEY and SVGAGI. Unmatched junction bases numbered 2, after V lost 2 bases and J lost 2 bases. The CDR3 spells CASSYGQGTYEQYF. The CDR3 DNA reads as TGTGCCAGCAGTTACGGACAGGGAACCTACGAGCAGTACTTC.

J is TRBJ2-3 and V is TRBV7-6, with 8 bases matching TRBD1. The CDR3 consists of 12 residues. The germline CDR1 and CDR2 sequences are SGHVS and FNYEAQ. V was clipped by 1 base and J by 9 bases; unmatched bases: 0. CDR3 nucleotides: TGTGCCAGCAGCTTAGACAGGGGGACGCAGTATTTT. Protein product: CASSLDRGTQYF.